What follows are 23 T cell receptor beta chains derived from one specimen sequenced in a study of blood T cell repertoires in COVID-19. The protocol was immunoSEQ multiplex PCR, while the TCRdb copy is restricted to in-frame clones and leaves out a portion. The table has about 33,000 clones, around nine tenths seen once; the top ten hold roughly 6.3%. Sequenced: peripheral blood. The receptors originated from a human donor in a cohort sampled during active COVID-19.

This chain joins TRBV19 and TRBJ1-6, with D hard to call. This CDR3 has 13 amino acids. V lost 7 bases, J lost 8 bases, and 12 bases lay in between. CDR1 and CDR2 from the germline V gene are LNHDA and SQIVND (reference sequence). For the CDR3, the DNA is TGTGCCAGTAATATCGTCGCGTATTCACCCCTCCACTTT. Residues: CASNIVAYSPLHF.

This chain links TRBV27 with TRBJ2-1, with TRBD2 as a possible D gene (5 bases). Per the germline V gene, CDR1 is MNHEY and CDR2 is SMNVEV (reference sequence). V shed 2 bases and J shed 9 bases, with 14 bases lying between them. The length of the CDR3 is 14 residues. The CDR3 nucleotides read TGTGCCAGCAGTTTACCCGCCCCGGCGGGTGAGCAGTTCTTC. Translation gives CASSLPAPAGEQFF.

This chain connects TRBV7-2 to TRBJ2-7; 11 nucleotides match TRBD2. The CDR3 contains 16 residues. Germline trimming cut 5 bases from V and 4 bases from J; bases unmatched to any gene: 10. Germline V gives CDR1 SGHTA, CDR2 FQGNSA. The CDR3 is CASSTRLAGREYEQYF. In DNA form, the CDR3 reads TGTGCCAGCAGCACGAGACTAGCGGGAAGGGAGTACGAGCAGTACTTC.

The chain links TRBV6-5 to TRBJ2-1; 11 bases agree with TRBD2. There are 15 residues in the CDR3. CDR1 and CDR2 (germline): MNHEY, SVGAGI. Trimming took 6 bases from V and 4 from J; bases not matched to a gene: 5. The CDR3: CASSQTSGSYNEQFF. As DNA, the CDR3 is TGTGCCAGCAGCCAAACTAGCGGGAGTTACAATGAGCAGTTCTTC.

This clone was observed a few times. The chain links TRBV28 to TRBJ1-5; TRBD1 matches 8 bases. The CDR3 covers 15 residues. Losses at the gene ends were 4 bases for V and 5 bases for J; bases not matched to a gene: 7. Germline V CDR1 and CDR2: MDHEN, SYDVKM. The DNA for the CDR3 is TGTGCCAGCAGTTCCTCCGGGACAGGTTATCAGCCCCAGCATTTT. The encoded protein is CASSSSGTGYQPQHF. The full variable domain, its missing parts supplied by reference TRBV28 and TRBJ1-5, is DVKVTQSSRYLVKRTGEKVFLECVQDMDHENMFWYRQDPGLGLRLIYFSYDVKMKEKGDIPEGYSVSREKKERFSLILESASTNQTSMYLCASSSSGTGYQPQHFGDGTRLSIL.

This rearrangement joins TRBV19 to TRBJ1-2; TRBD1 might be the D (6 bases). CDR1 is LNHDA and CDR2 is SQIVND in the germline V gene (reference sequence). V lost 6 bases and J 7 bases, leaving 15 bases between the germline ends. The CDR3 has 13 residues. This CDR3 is CASRPGQTFGYTF. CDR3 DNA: TGTGCCAGTAGGCCGGGACAAACTTTTGGCTACACCTTC. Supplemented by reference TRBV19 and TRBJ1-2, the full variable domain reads DGGITQSPKYLFRKEGQNVTLSCEQNLNHDAMYWYRQDPGQGLRLIYYSQIVNDFQKGDIAEGYSVSREKKESFPLTVTSAQKNPTAFYLCASRPGQTFGYTFGSGTRLTVV.

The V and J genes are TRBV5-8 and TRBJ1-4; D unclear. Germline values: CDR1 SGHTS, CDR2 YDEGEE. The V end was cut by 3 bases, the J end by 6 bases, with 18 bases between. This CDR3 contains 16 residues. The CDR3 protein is CASSSVGVRRDEKLFF. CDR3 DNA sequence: TGTGCCAGCAGCTCGGTCGGGGTGAGGCGGGATGAAAAACTGTTTTTT.

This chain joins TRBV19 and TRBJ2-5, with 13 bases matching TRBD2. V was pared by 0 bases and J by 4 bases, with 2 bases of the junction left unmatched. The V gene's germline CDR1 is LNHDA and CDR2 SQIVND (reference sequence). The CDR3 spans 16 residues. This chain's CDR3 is CASSIDRTSGRETQYF. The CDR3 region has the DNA TGTGCCAGTAGTATAGATAGGACTAGCGGGAGAGAGACCCAGTACTTC.

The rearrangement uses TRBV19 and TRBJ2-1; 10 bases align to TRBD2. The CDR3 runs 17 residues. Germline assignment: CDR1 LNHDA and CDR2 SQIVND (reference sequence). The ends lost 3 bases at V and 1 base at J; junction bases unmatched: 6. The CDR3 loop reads CASSIGSSGSSYNEQFF. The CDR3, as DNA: TGTGCCAGTAGTATCGGATCTAGCGGGAGTTCCTACAATGAGCAGTTCTTC. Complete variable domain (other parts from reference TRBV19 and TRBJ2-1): DGGITQSPKYLFRKEGQNVTLSCEQNLNHDAMYWYRQDPGQGLRLIYYSQIVNDFQKGDIAEGYSVSREKKESFPLTVTSAQKNPTAFYLCASSIGSSGSSYNEQFFGPGTRLTVL.

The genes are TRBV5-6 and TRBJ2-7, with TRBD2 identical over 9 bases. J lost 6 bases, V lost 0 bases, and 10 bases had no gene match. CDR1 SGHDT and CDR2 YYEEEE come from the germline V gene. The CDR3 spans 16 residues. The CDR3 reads CASSLGPGGTSFEQYF. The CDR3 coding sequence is TGTGCCAGCAGCTTGGGCCCCGGCGGGACTAGCTTCGAGCAGTACTTC.

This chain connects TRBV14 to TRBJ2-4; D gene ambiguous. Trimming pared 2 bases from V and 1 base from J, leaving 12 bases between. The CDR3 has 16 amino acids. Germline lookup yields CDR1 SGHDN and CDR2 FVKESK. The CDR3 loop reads CASSQWVGAAKNIQYF. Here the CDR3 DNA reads TGTGCCAGCAGCCAATGGGTGGGCGCGGCCAAAAACATTCAGTACTTC.

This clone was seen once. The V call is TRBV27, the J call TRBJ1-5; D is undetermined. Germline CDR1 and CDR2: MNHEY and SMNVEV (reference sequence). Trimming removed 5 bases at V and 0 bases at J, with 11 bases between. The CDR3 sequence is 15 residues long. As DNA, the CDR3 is TGTGCCAGCAGTCTAGGCAAGTATAGCAATCAGCCCCAGCATTTT. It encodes CASSLGKYSNQPQHF.

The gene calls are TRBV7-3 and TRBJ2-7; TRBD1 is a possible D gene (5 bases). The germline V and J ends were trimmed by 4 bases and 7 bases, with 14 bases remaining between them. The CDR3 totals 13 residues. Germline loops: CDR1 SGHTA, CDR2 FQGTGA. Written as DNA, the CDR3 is TGTGCCAGCAGCTCAAACCCAGGGCTTGAGCAGTACTTC. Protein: CASSSNPGLEQYF.

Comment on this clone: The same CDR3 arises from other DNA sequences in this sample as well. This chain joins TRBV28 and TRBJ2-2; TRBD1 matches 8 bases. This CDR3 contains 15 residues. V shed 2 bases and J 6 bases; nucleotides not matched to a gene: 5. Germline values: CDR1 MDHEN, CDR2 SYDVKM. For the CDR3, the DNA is TGTGCCAGCAGTTTAAACAGGGGGAGGTCCGGGGAGCTGTTTTTT. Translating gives CASSLNRGRSGELFF.

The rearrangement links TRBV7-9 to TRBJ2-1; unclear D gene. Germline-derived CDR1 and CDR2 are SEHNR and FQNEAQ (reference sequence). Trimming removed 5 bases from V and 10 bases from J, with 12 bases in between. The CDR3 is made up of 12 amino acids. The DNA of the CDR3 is TGTGCCAGCAGCCCCCGCGTAACCGAGCAGTTCTTC. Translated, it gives CASSPRVTEQFF. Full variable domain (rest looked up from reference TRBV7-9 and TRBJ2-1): DTGVSQNPRHKITKRGQNVTFRCDPISEHNRLYWYRQTLGQGPEFLTYFQNEAQLEKSRLLSDRFSAERPKGSFSTLEIQRTEQGDSAMYLCASSPRVTEQFFGPGTRLTVL.

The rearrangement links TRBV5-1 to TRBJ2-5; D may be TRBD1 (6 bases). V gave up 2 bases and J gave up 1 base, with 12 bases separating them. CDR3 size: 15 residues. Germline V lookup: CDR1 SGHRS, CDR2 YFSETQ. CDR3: CASSFPGQVQETQYF. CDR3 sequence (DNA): TGCGCCAGCAGCTTCCCGGGACAAGTCCAAGAGACCCAGTACTTC.

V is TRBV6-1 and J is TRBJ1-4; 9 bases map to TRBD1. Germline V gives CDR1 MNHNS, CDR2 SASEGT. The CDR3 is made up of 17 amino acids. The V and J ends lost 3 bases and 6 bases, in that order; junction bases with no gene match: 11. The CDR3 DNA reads TGTGCCAGCAGTGATCCGGGACAGGGTTGGGTTTATGAAAAACTGTTTTTT. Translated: CASSDPGQGWVYEKLFF.

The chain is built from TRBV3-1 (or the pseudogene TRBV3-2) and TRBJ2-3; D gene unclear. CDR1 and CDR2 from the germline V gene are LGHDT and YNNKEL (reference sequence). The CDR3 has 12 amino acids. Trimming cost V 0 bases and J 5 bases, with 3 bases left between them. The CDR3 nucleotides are TGTGCCAGCAGCCAAGATATAGATACGCAGTATTTT. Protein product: CASSQDIDTQYF.

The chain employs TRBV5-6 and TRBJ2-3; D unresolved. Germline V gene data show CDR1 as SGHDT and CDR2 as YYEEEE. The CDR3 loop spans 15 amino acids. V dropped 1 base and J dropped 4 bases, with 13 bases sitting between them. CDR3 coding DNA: TGTGCCAGCAGCTTGTTCAATAGCCTCTCAGATACGCAGTATTTT. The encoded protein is CASSLFNSLSDTQYF. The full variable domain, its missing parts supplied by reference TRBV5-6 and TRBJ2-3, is DAGVTQSPTHLIKTRGQQVTLRCSPKSGHDTVSWYQQALGQGPQFIFQYYEEEERQRGNFPDRFSGHQFPNYSSELNVNALLLGDSALYLCASSLFNSLSDTQYFGPGTRLTVL.

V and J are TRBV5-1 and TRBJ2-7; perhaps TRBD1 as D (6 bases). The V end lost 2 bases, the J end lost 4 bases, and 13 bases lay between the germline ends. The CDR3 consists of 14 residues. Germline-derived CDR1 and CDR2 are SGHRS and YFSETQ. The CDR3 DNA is TGCGCCAGCAGCTTCGACGGAGACAGGTACGAGCAGTACTTC. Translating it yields CASSFDGDRYEQYF.

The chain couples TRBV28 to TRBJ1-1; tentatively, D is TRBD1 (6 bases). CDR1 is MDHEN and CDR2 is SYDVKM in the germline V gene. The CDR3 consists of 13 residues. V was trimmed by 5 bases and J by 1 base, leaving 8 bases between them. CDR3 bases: TGTGCCAGCAGTCTCAGGGGGAACACTGAAGCTTTCTTT. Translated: CASSLRGNTEAFF.

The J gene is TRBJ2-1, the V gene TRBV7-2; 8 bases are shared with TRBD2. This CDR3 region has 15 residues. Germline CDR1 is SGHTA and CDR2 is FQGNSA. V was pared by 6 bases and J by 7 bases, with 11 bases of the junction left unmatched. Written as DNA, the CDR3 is TGTGCCAGCAGTCTACGGGAGGGCCGAGGGAATGAGCAGTTCTTC. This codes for CASSLREGRGNEQFF.

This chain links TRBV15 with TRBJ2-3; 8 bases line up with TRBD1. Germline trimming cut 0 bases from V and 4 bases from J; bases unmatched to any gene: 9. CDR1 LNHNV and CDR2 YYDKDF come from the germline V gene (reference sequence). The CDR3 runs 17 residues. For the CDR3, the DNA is TGTGCCACCAGCAGAGACAGGGGGCGTGGGTTTGCAGATACGCAGTATTTT. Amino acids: CATSRDRGRGFADTQYF.